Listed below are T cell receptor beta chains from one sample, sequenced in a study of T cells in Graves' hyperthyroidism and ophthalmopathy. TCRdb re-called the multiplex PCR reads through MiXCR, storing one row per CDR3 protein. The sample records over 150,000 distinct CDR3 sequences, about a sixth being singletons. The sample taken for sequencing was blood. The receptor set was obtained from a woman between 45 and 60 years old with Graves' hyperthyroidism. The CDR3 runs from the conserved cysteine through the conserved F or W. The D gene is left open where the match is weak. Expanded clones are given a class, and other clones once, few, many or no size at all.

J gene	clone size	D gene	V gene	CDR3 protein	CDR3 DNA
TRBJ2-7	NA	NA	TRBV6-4	CASMRRTVSYEQYF	TGTGCCAGCATGCGGCGGACGGTCTCCTACGAGCAGTACTTC
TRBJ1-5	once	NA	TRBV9	CASSVATGGDQPQHF	TGTGCCAGCAGCGTAGCTACGGGGGGCGATCAGCCCCAGCATTTT
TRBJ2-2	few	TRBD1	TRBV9	CASSPRPGQGTGELFF	TGTGCCAGCAGCCCGCGACCCGGACAGGGGACCGGGGAGCTGTTTTTT
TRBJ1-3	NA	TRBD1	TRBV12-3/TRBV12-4	CASSLGGTVLGNTIYF	TGTGCCAGCAGTTTAGGGGGGACAGTACTGGGAAACACCATATATTTT
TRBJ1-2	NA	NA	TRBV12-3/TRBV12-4	CASSLPRGARYYGYTF	TGTGCCAGCAGTCTCCCTCGGGGGGCCCGGTACTATGGCTACACCTTC
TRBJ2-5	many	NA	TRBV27	CASSLLPHPPRGPQETQYF	TGTGCCAGCAGTTTATTGCCACATCCTCCCCGAGGACCACAAGAGACCCAGTACTTC
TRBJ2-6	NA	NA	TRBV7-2	CASSLGALFSGANVLTF	TGTGCCAGCAGCTTAGGGGCCCTTTTCTCTGGGGCCAACGTCCTGACTTTC
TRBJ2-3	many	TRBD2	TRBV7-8	CASSLDSLAGGTDTQYF	TGTGCCAGCAGCTTAGACTCTCTAGCGGGGGGCACAGATACGCAGTATTTT
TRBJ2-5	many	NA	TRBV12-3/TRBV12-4	CARLVGANQETQYF	TGTGCCCGCCTCGTCGGCGCGAACCAAGAGACCCAGTACTTC
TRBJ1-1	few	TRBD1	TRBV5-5	CASSPGQGITEAFF	TGTGCCAGCAGCCCCGGACAGGGTATTACTGAAGCTTTCTTT
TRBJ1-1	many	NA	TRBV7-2	CASSLNYLNTEAFF	TGTGCCAGCAGCTTAAATTATCTGAACACTGAAGCTTTCTTT
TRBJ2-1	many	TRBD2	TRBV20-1	CSASIAWASGRGYNEQFF	TGCAGTGCTAGTATTGCCTGGGCTAGCGGGAGGGGGTACAATGAGCAGTTCTTC
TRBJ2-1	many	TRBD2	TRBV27	CASSLGLAGGREQFF	TGTGCCAGCAGTTTAGGACTAGCGGGAGGGCGTGAGCAGTTCTTC
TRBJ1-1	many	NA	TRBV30	CAWSVSHTRPGAFF	TGTGCCTGGAGTGTATCCCACACAAGGCCGGGGGCTTTCTTT
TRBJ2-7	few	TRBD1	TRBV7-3	CASSARQGSEQYF	TGTGCCAGCAGCGCCCGACAGGGAAGCGAGCAGTACTTC
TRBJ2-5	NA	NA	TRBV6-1	CASSEGMTGPFQETQYF	TGTGCCAGCAGTGAAGGTATGACAGGCCCATTTCAAGAGACCCAGTACTTC
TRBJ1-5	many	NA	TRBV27	CASSFTHDKPKGNQPQHF	TGTGCCAGCAGTTTTACCCACGACAAGCCGAAGGGCAATCAGCCCCAGCATTTT
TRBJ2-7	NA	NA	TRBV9	CASSVRTSDYEQYF	TGTGCCAGCAGCGTCAGGACAAGCGACTACGAGCAGTACTTC
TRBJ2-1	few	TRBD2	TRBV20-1	CSGSSGSYNEQFF	TGCAGTGGGTCTAGCGGGAGCTACAATGAGCAGTTCTTC
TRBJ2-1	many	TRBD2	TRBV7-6	CASSPTSGSFNEQFF	TGTGCCAGCAGCCCAACTAGCGGGAGTTTCAATGAGCAGTTCTTC
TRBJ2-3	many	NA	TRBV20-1	CSARSQGWREGDTQYF	TGCAGTGCTAGAAGCCAGGGCTGGCGGGAAGGAGATACGCAGTATTTT
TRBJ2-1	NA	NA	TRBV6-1	CASSEDPYSEQFF	TGTGCCAGCAGTGAAGATCCTTACAGTGAGCAGTTCTTC
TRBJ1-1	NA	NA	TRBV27	CASGDTGYGFF	TGTGCCAGTGGGGACACGGGGTATGGTTTCTTT
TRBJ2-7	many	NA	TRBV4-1	CASSQGDRTYEQYF	TGCGCCAGCAGCCAGGGGGACCGAACCTACGAGCAGTACTTC
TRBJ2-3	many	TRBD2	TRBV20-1	CSATPGLAGTDTQYF	TGCAGTGCTACTCCGGGACTAGCGGGTACAGATACGCAGTATTTT
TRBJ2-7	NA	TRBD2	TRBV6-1	CASSTTSGRPVHEQYF	TGTGCCAGCAGTACGACTAGCGGGAGGCCAGTCCACGAGCAGTACTTC
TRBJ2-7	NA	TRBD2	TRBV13	CASSLGQREASYEQYF	TGTGCCAGCAGCTTAGGCCAGCGGGAAGCTTCCTACGAGCAGTACTTC
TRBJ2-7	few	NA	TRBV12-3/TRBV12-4	CASSLFLSRGEQYF	TGTGCCAGCAGTTTATTCCTTTCAAGGGGCGAGCAGTACTTC
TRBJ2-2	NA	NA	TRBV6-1	CAARWGPGHGEGGELFF	TGTGCCGCACGCTGGGGGCCGGGACATGGTGAAGGCGGGGAGCTGTTTTTT
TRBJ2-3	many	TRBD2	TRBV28	CASVAGGPLPDTQYF	TGTGCCAGCGTAGCGGGAGGGCCCCTTCCAGATACGCAGTATTTT
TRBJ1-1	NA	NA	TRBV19	CASSTSGQGFGVNTEAFF	TGTGCCAGTAGTACAAGTGGGCAGGGCTTTGGGGTGAACACTGAAGCTTTCTTT
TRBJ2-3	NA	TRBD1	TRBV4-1	CAASPRTGGTDTQYF	TGCGCCGCTTCCCCTCGGACAGGGGGCACAGATACGCAGTATTTT
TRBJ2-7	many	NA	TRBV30	CAWSVRDGEQYF	TGTGCCTGGAGTGTAAGGGATGGCGAGCAGTACTTC
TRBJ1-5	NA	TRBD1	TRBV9	CASSTGTGSNQPQHF	TGTGCCAGCAGCACAGGGACAGGGAGCAATCAGCCCCAGCATTTT
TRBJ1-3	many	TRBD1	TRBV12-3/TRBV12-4	CASSSGTASSGNTIYF	TGTGCCAGCAGTAGTGGGACAGCGAGCTCTGGAAACACCATATATTTT
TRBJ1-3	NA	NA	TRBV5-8	CASRQGYGEDTIYF	TGTGCCAGCAGACAGGGTTACGGTGAGGACACCATATATTTT
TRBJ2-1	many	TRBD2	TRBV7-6	CASSLGLAESSYNEQFF	TGTGCCAGCAGCTTAGGCCTAGCGGAGAGCTCCTACAATGAGCAGTTCTTC
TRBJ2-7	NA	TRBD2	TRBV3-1	CASSPTSGRLFEQYF	TGTGCCAGCAGCCCGACTAGCGGGAGATTATTCGAGCAGTACTTC
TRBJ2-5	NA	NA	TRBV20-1	CSASDSWSETQYF	TGCAGTGCTAGTGACAGCTGGTCAGAGACCCAGTACTTC
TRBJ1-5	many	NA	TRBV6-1	CASSEAGGNQPQHF	TGTGCCAGCAGTGAAGCAGGGGGCAATCAGCCCCAGCATTTT
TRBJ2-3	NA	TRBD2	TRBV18	CASSPPSSGGSKDTQYF	TGTGCCAGCTCACCACCGTCTAGCGGGGGATCAAAAGATACGCAGTATTTT
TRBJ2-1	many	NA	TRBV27	CASSPSKDEQFF	TGTGCCAGCAGTCCCTCCAAGGATGAGCAGTTCTTC
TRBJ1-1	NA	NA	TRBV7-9	CASRPGGNTEAFF	TGTGCCAGCCGCCCCGGGGGGAACACTGAAGCTTTCTTT